The 8 T cell receptor beta chains given below trace back to one sample, sequenced in a study of cytomegalovirus exposure and HLA in healthy donors. The PCR made use of 60 Vbeta and 13 Jbeta primers. Here immunoSEQ multiplex PCR was the method, and the copy in TCRdb shows in-frame clones only, minus some. The sample holds 250,000 to 350,000 clones; 86% are singletons and the top ten take around 3.7%. Material for sequencing was PBMCs. The receptors come from a man aged 35 to 55 in good health and CMV-seropositive.

V is TRBV27 and J is TRBJ2-1; a weak D match, TRBD1 (6 bases). Looked up from germline, CDR1 is MNHEY and CDR2 is SMNVEV (reference sequence). V was clipped by 7 bases and J by 2 bases, with 18 bases between them. This CDR3 is built from 16 residues. This CDR3 reads CASTVGGDKPYNEQFF. The CDR3 coding sequence is TGTGCCAGCACCGTGGGTGGGGACAAACCCTACAATGAGCAGTTCTTC.

The chain joins TRBV10-3 to TRBJ1-2, with D hard to call. CDR3 length: 14 amino acids. With 0 bases removed from V and 6 bases from J, the gap between germline ends came to 11 bases. Per the germline V gene, CDR1 is ENHRY and CDR2 is SYGVKD. The CDR3 protein is CAISESGPNDGYTF. The CDR3 bases are TGTGCCATCAGTGAGTCGGGCCCCAACGATGGCTACACCTTC.

The J gene is TRBJ2-5, the V gene TRBV11-1; TRBD1 agrees at 7 bases. J gave up 0 bases and V 7 bases, and 8 bases lay outside the gene matches. Germline V gene sequence: CDR1 SGHAT, CDR2 FQDESV (reference sequence). The CDR3 has 15 residues. The CDR3 loop reads CASTRGGPYQETQYF. For the CDR3, the DNA is TGTGCCAGCACCCGAGGGGGCCCGTACCAAGAGACCCAGTACTTC.

CDR3 sequence reads: CASSPHAGGFDTQYF. The DNA of the CDR3 is TGTGCCAGCAGTCCTCACGCGGGGGGGTTTGATACGCAGTATTTT. V is TRBV6-1 and J is TRBJ2-3, with 9 bases lining up with TRBD2. V dropped 5 bases and J dropped 6; count of bases not matched to a gene: 9. CDR3 length: 15 residues. Germline values: CDR1 MNHNS, CDR2 SASEGT.

This chain links TRBV21-1 with TRBJ2-3; the table's D call TRBD2 went unverified against the DNA. TRBV21-1 is a listed pseudogene. The CDR3 consists of 17 residues. CDR3 nucleotide sequence: TGTGCCAGCAGCAAGATGACTAGCGGGATTTGCACAGATACGCAGTATTTT. Amino acid sequence: CASSKMTSGICTDTQYF.

This clone was detected a few times. The genes are TRBV29-1 and TRBJ1-1; 7 bases fit TRBD1. Per the germline V gene, CDR1 is SQVTM and CDR2 is ANQGSEA. The CDR3 has 13 residues. V lost 6 bases to trimming and J lost 0 bases; unmatched junction nucleotides: 4. CDR3 in amino acids: CSVQTGLNTEAFF. CDR3 nucleotide sequence: TGCAGCGTCCAGACAGGGTTGAACACTGAAGCTTTCTTT.

The rearrangement joins TRBV5-8 to TRBJ2-3, with D perhaps matching TRBD2 (5 bases). CDR1 is SGHTS, CDR2 YDEGEE, per germline. The CDR3 totals 14 residues. Trimming took off 2 bases at V and 6 bases at J, with 13 bases between the two ends. CDR3 DNA: TGTGCCAGCAGCTTAGCGGCGAGGGTGGATACGCAGTATTTT. It yields the protein CASSLAARVDTQYF. Combining the CDR3 with reference TRBV5-8 and TRBJ2-3 gives the whole variable domain EAGVTQSPTHLIKTRGQQATLRCSPISGHTSVYWYQQALGLGLQFLLWYDEGEERNRGNFPPRFSGRQFPNYSSELNVNALELEDSALYLCASSLAARVDTQYFGPGTRLTVL.

This clone showed up just a few times. The chain combines TRBV29-1 with TRBJ1-1; D gene ambiguous. Germline V CDR1 and CDR2: SQVTM, ANQGSEA. The CDR3 has 12 amino acids. V was shortened by 7 bases and J by 2 bases, with 11 bases between the two germline ends. The CDR3 region is CSAQYGNTEAFF. In DNA, the CDR3 is TGCAGCGCCCAGTATGGCAACACTGAAGCTTTCTTT. Based on the CDR3 plus reference TRBV29-1 and TRBJ1-1, the full variable domain is SAVISQKPSRDICQRGTSLTIQCQVDSQVTMMFWYRQQPGQSLTLIATANQGSEATYESGFVIDKFPISRPNLTFSTLTVSNMSPEDSSIYLCSAQYGNTEAFFGQGTRLTVV.